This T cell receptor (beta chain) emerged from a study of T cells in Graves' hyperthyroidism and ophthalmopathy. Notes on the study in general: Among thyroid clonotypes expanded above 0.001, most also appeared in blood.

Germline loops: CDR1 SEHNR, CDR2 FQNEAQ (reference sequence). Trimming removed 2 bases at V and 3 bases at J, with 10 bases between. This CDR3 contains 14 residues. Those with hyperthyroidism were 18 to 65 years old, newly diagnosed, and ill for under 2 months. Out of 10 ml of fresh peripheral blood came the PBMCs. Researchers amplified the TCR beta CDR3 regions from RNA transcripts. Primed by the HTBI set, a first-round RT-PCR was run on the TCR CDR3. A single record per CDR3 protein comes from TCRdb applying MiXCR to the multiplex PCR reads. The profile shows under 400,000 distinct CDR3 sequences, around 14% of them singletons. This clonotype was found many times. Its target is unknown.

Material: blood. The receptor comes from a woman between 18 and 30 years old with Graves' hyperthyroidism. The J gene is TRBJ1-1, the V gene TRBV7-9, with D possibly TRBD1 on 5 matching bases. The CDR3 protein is CASSLFGRDTEAFF. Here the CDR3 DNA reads TGTGCCAGCAGCTTATTCGGCAGGGACACTGAAGCTTTCTTT.